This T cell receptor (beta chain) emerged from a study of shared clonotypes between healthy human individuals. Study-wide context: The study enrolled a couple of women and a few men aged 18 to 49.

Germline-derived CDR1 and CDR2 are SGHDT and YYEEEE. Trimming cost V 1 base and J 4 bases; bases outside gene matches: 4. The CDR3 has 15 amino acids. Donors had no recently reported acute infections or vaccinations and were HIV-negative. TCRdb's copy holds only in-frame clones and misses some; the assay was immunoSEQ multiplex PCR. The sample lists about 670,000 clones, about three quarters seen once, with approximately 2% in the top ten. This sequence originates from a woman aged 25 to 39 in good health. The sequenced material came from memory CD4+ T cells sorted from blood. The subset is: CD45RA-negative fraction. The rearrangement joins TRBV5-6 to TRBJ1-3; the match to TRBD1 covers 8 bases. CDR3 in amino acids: CASSLRRGLGNTIYF. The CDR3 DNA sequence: TGTGCCAGCAGCTTGCGCAGGGGGCTAGGAAACACCATATATTTT.